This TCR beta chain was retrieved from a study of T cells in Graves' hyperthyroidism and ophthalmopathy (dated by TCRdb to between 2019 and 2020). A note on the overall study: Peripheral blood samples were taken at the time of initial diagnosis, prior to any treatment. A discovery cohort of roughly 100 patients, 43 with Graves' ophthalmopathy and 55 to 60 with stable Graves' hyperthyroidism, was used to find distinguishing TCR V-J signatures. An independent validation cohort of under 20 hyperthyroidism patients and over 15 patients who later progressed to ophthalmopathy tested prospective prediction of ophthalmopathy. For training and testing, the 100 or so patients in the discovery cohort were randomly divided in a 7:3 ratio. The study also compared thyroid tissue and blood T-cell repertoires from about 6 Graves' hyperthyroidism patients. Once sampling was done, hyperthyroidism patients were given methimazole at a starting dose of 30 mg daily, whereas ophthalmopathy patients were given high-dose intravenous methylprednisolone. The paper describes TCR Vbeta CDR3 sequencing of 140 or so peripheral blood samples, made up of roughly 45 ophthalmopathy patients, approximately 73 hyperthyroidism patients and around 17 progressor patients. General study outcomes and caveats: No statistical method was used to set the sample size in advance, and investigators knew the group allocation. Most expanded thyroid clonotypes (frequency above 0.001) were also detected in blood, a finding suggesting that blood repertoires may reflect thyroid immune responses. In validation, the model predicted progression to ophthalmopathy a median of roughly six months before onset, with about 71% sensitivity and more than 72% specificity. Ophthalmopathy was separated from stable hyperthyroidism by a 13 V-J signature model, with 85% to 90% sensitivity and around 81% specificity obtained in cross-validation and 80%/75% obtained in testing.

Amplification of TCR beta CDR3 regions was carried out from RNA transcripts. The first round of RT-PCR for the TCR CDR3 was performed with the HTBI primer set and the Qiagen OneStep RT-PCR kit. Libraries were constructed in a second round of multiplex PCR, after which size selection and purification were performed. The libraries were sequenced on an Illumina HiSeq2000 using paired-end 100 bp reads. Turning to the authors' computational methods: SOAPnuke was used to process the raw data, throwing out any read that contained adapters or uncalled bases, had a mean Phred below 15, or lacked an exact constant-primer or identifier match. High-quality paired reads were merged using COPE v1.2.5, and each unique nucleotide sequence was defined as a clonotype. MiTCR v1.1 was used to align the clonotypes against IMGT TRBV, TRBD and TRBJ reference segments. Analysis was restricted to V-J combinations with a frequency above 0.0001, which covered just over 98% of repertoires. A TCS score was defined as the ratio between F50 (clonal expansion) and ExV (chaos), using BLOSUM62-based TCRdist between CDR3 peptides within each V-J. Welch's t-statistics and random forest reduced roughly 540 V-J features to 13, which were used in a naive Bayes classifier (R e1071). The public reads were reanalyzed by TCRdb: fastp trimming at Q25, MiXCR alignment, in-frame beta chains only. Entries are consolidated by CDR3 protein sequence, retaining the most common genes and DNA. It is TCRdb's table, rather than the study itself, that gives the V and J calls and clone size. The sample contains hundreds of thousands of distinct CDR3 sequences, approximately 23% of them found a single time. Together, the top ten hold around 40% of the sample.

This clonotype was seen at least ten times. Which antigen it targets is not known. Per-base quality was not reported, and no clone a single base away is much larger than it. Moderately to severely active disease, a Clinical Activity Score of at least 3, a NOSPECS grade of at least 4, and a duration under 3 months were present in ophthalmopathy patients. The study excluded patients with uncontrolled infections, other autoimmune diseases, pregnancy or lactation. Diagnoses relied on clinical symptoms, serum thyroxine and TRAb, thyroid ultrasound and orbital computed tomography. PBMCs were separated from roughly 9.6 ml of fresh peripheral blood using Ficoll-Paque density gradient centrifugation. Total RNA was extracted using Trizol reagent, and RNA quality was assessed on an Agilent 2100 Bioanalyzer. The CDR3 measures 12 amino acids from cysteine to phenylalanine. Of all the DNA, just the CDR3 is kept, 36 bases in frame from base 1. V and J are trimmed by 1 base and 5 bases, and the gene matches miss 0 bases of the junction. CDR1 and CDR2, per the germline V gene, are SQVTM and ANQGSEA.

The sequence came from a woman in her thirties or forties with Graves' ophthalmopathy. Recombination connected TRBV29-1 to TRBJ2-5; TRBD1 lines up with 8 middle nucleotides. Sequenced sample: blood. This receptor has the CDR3 CSVEGDRETQYF. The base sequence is TGCAGCGTTGAAGGGGACAGGGAGACCCAGTACTTC.